This entry lists 20 T cell receptor beta chains sequenced from one sample in a study of blood T cell repertoires in COVID-19 (TCRdb year 2020). The library was obtained by the immunoSEQ multiplex PCR assay. TCRdb took this table from immuneACCESS and kept in-frame rearrangements with V and J called. Such tables lack part of the clones; where checked against another copy, unresolved V genes explain under half of the gap, and the rest is unexplained. The sample table shows around 150,000 clones, and more than 75% are seen once. Of the sample, approximately 1% is held by the ten largest clones. The material sequenced was peripheral blood. The receptors shown here come from a man between 40 and 49 years old with acute or convalescent COVID-19.

The genes are TRBV18 and TRBJ1-2; perhaps TRBD1 as D (5 bases). Germline values: CDR1 KGHSH, CDR2 LQKENI. The CDR3 is 13 amino acids. The ends were cut back, 3 bases at V and 7 bases at J, with 12 bases in the middle. CDR3 loop: CASSPDTRAGYTF. CDR3 sequence (DNA): TGTGCCAGCTCACCGGACACACGAGCTGGCTACACCTTC.

The chain joins TRBV11-3 to TRBJ2-1; 7 nucleotides match TRBD2. The V segment lost 3 bases and the J segment 1 base; nucleotides outside the gene matches: 0. The CDR3 consists of 14 residues. Germline V gives CDR1 SGHNT, CDR2 YENEEA. The CDR3 here is CASSFGGSYNEQFF. DNA for the CDR3: TGTGCCAGCAGCTTCGGGGGGTCCTACAATGAGCAGTTCTTC.

The rearrangement uses TRBV5-1 and TRBJ2-6; TRBD1 matches at 11 bases. The CDR3 runs 18 residues. Germline V gene data show CDR1 as SGHRS and CDR2 as YFSETQ. V lost 0 bases, J lost 3 bases, and 5 bases stayed unmatched. CDR3 bases: TGCGCCAGCAGCTTGGGTGGACAGGGGGCCGTTGGGGCCAACGTCCTGACTTTC. Protein sequence: CASSLGGQGAVGANVLTF.

The CDR3 DNA is TGTGCCAGCTCACAGCTTAGCGGGGGCGATGAGCAGTTCTTC. Protein: CASSQLSGGDEQFF. The genes are TRBV18 and TRBJ2-1; TRBD2 matches 9 bases. V was pared by 4 bases and J by 8 bases, with 6 bases of the junction left unmatched. The germline CDR1 and CDR2 sequences are KGHSH and LQKENI. The CDR3 contains 14 residues.

The chain is built from TRBV30 and TRBJ1-2; 9 nucleotides align to TRBD1. Trimming removed 4 bases from V and 6 bases from J; junction bases left unmatched: 9. This CDR3 has 14 amino acids. The germline V gene encodes CDR1 GTSNPN and CDR2 SVGIG (reference sequence). DNA of the CDR3: TGTGCCTGGAATAGGGACAGGGTGGCGGATGGCTACACCTTC. This codes for CAWNRDRVADGYTF.

J is TRBJ2-3 and V is TRBV20-1; 7 nucleotides match TRBD2. Losses at the gene ends were 3 bases for V and 0 bases for J; bases not matched to a gene: 9. Germline values: CDR1 DFQATT, CDR2 SNEGSKA (reference sequence). The CDR3 totals 16 residues. The CDR3 loop is CSASGQRGSSTDTQYF. CDR3 DNA sequence: TGCAGTGCTAGTGGCCAGCGGGGATCTAGCACAGATACGCAGTATTTT.

The chain couples TRBV7-8 to TRBJ1-3, with D possibly being TRBD1 (5 bases). The germline V gene encodes CDR1 SGHVS and CDR2 FQNEAQ. V was cut by 5 bases and J by 0 bases, with 8 bases left in between. The CDR3 consists of 14 residues. The CDR3 spells CASSIRGSGNTIYF. CDR3 sequence (DNA): TGTGCCAGCAGCATTAGGGGCTCTGGAAACACCATATATTTT.

This sequence joins TRBV19 and TRBJ1-5, with 8 nucleotides matching TRBD1. Looked up from germline, CDR1 is LNHDA and CDR2 is SQIVND (reference sequence). V lost 4 bases, J lost 7 bases, and 12 bases stayed unmatched. There are 16 residues in the CDR3. The CDR3 DNA reads TGTGCCAGTAGTAGCGGGGCAGGGGGCGATCGGCAGCCCCAGCATTTT. Translation gives CASSSGAGGDRQPQHF.

The genes are TRBV27 and TRBJ2-1; TRBD1 aligns across 11 bases. Germline loops: CDR1 MNHEY, CDR2 SMNVEV (reference sequence). The V segment lost 5 bases and the J segment 8 bases; nucleotides outside the gene matches: 11. The CDR3 is made up of 16 amino acids. CDR3 nucleotide sequence: TGTGCCAGCAGTCCCGGGGACAGGGGGAACAATGATGAGCAGTTCTTC. Protein product: CASSPGDRGNNDEQFF.

The sample holds one count of this clone. The chain recombines TRBV5-1 with TRBJ1-1; possibly TRBD1 for D (5 bases). Trimming removed 4 bases from V and 0 bases from J, with 13 bases in between. CDR1 is SGHRS, CDR2 YFSETQ, per germline. The CDR3 totals 15 residues. The CDR3 is CASSPSGDVNTEAFF. For the CDR3, the DNA is TGCGCCAGCAGCCCTTCGGGGGACGTGAACACTGAAGCTTTCTTT.

The V call is TRBV2, the J call TRBJ1-3; D is unclear. The CDR3 spans 14 residues. V shed 2 bases and J shed 4 bases, with 9 bases lying between them. Germline values: CDR1 SNHLY, CDR2 FYNNEI. The CDR3 DNA is TGTGCCAGCAGTGAACGAGGGTTGGGAAACACCATATATTTT. Amino acids: CASSERGLGNTIYF.

The chain has TRBV30 and TRBJ1-5, with 7 bases matching TRBD1. Germline trimming cut 0 bases from V and 4 bases from J; bases unmatched to any gene: 9. The V gene's germline CDR1 is GTSNPN and CDR2 SVGIG (reference sequence). The CDR3 contains 16 residues. For the CDR3, the DNA is TGTGCCTGGAGTGTCCAGACAGGGTCCCTAAATCAGCCCCAGCATTTT. Protein sequence: CAWSVQTGSLNQPQHF.

The chain combines TRBV12-5 with TRBJ1-5; D gene uncertain. The CDR3 covers 13 residues. Germline V gene data show CDR1 as LGHNT and CDR2 as FRNRAP. Trimming shortened V by 3 bases and J by 3 bases, and 6 bases separated the two germline ends. CDR3 DNA sequence: TGTGCTAGTGGTTTCGGGGACAATCAGCCCCAGCATTTT. Its translation: CASGFGDNQPQHF.

The chain joins TRBV5-4 to TRBJ1-5; 12 positions agree with TRBD1. Losses at the gene ends were 5 bases for V and 6 bases for J; bases not matched to a gene: 6. The CDR3 has 15 amino acids. Germline CDR1 and CDR2: SGHNT and YYREEE (reference sequence). CDR3 bases: TGTGCCAGCAGTTTTGGGACAGGGGGCAGTCAGCCCCAGCATTTT. It yields the protein CASSFGTGGSQPQHF. The full variable domain, in which reference TRBV5-4 and TRBJ1-5 provide the parts outside the CDR3, is ETGVTQSPTHLIKTRGQQVTLRCSSQSGHNTVSWYQQALGQGPQFIFQYYREEENGRGNFPPRFSGLQFPNYSSELNVNALELDDSALYLCASSFGTGGSQPQHFGDGTRLSIL.

This sequence joins TRBV5-6 and TRBJ1-5, with 7 bases identical to TRBD1. The V gene end was trimmed by 0 bases and the J gene end by 7 bases; junction bases not matched to a gene: 13. Germline CDR1 is SGHDT and CDR2 is YYEEEE. The CDR3 covers 17 residues. The CDR3 reads CASSLGRGHKFRQPQHF. For the CDR3, the DNA is TGTGCCAGCAGCTTGGGAAGGGGGCATAAGTTTAGGCAGCCCCAGCATTTT.

This CDR3 reads CASKRPTGRNEQYF. The CDR3 DNA reads TGTGCCAGCAAAAGGCCGACAGGGCGCAACGAGCAGTACTTC. The rearrangement uses TRBV21-1 and TRBJ2-7; the DNA was not compared with TRBD1, the D call given in the table. TRBV21-1 is a recognized pseudogene. The CDR3 sequence is 14 residues long.

The gene calls are TRBV6-2 or TRBV6-3 and TRBJ1-2, with D tentatively TRBD1 (6 bases). The germline V gene encodes CDR1 MNHEY and CDR2 SVGEGT. V shed 5 bases and J shed 5 bases, with 15 bases lying between them. This CDR3 spans 14 amino acids. CDR3 region: CASSQRTVIYGYTF. CDR3 sequence (DNA): TGTGCCAGCAGTCAAAGGACAGTCATTTATGGCTACACCTTC.

V and J are TRBV13 and TRBJ2-2; 9 positions match TRBD1. The germline gives CDR1 PRHDT, CDR2 FYEKMQ (reference sequence). The CDR3 length is 15 residues. V dropped 5 bases and J dropped 6; count of bases not matched to a gene: 7. CDR3 sequence (DNA): TGTGCCAGCAGCCCAAACAGGGGGCGCGCCGGGGAGCTGTTTTTT. Protein product: CASSPNRGRAGELFF.

This clone occurred a few times. The chain couples TRBV7-2 to TRBJ1-1; D may be TRBD1 (6 bases). The CDR3 extends over 17 amino acids. V gave up 5 bases and J gave up 0 bases, with 19 bases separating them. From germline, CDR1 is SGHTA and CDR2 FQGNSA. CDR3 sequence reads: CASSPASGGRVNTEAFF. In DNA, the CDR3 is TGTGCCAGCAGCCCGGCCTCTGGGGGCAGGGTGAACACTGAAGCTTTCTTT. Full variable domain (remainder filled in from reference TRBV7-2 and TRBJ1-1): GAGVSQSPSNKVTEKGKDVELRCDPISGHTALYWYRQSLGQGLEFLIYFQGNSAPDKSGLPSDRFSAERTGGSVSTLTIQRTQQEDSAVYLCASSPASGGRVNTEAFFGQGTRLTVV.

V and J are TRBV5-4 and TRBJ2-1; perhaps TRBD2 as D (7 bases). The germline CDR1 and CDR2 sequences are SGHNT and YYREEE (reference sequence). The CDR3 length is 14 residues. V was cut by 4 bases and J by 6 bases, with 14 bases left in between. The CDR3 nucleotides are TGTGCCAGCAGCCGGATGGGAGGGGGCAATGAGCAGTTCTTC. This codes for CASSRMGGGNEQFF.